The source of this T cell receptor beta chain is a study of blood T cell repertoires in COVID-19. At the level of the study: Both acute and convalescent COVID-19 samples were obtained from the United States, Italy and Spain.

Authors' processing steps: Amplification with reference gene primers provided the estimates of nucleated cell counts. Clones were sequenced by immunoSEQ multiplex PCR, and TCRdb holds only the in-frame ones, with some missing. The DNA gave D and trimming, while V, J and clone size come from that table. In the table there are some 64,000 clones, roughly 86% of which are singletons. Between the trimmed V and J ends, which lost 0 bases and 4 bases, there was a span of 12 bases. This CDR3 is 15 amino acids long. Germline V gene sequence: CDR1 LGHDT, CDR2 YNNKEL (reference sequence). This rearrangement joins TRBV3-1 (or the pseudogene TRBV3-2) to TRBJ1-2, with D possibly TRBD1 on 5 matching bases. Specimen: peripheral blood. The source is a man between 50 and 59 years old with active COVID-19. In nucleotides, the CDR3 is TGTGCCAGCAGCCAAGAGGTTCAGGGTACCTATGGCTACACCTTC. It is translated as CASSQEVQGTYGYTF.